Listed here are 17 T cell receptor beta chains from one sample, sequenced in a study of T cell responses to AZD1222 COVID-19 vaccine. Assay used: immunoSEQ multiplex PCR; TCRdb lists only in-frame clones, some missing. The repertoire holds 60,000 to 75,000 clones, with 70% to 90% as singletons. The source was peripheral blood, collected on day 0 of AZD1222 vaccination. The receptors here all came from an adult in good health.

In the case of this clone: The germline gene is not matched at one end of the junction; a read error may be the cause. V gene TRBV6-1 combines with J gene TRBJ1-1; possible D gene TRBD1, 6 bases. Germline V gene sequence: CDR1 MNHNS, CDR2 SASEGT. The CDR3 consists of 14 residues. CDR3 sequence reads: CASSEVGGATEAFF. As DNA, the CDR3 is TGTGCCAGCAGCGAAGTAGGGGGGGCAACTGAAGCTTTCTTT.

J is TRBJ2-3 and V is TRBV20-1; D is ambiguous. This CDR3 spans 13 amino acids. CDR1 and CDR2 from the germline V gene are DFQATT and SNEGSKA (reference sequence). The V gene lost 3 bases and the J gene lost 5 bases, with 12 bases spanning the gap. CDR3 amino acids: CSASSTNRDTQYF. CDR3 DNA sequence: TGCAGTGCTAGTAGCACAAATAGAGATACGCAGTATTTT.

The rearrangement joins TRBV7-2 to TRBJ1-2; tentative D call: TRBD1 (5 bases). The CDR3 runs to 16 residues. Per the germline V gene, CDR1 is SGHTA and CDR2 is FQGNSA. Trimming took off 1 base at V and 2 bases at J, with 14 bases between the two ends. This CDR3 is CASSLGSVAGNYGYTF. CDR3 DNA sequence: TGTGCCAGCAGCTTAGGTTCAGTGGCAGGGAACTATGGCTACACCTTC. The full variable domain, with the rest looked up from reference TRBV7-2 and TRBJ1-2, is GAGVSQSPSNKVTEKGKDVELRCDPISGHTALYWYRQSLGQGLEFLIYFQGNSAPDKSGLPSDRFSAERTGGSVSTLTIQRTQQEDSAVYLCASSLGSVAGNYGYTFGSGTRLTVV.

The chain joins TRBV24-1 to TRBJ1-1, with D uncertain. CDR3 length: 13 amino acids. The germline V and J ends were trimmed by 4 bases and 6 bases, with 11 bases remaining between them. Germline V gives CDR1 KGHDR, CDR2 SFDVKD. The CDR3 here is CATSDLLRPEAFF. CDR3 DNA sequence: TGTGCCACCAGTGACCTGCTCCGGCCTGAAGCTTTCTTT.

This chain joins TRBV19 and TRBJ1-1, with unresolved D. Germline CDR1 LNHDA, CDR2 SQIVND (reference sequence). The CDR3 contains 17 residues. Trimming cost V 3 bases and J 1 base, with 18 bases left between them. The CDR3 region has the DNA TGTGCCAGTAGTATTTATCTGGCAGGTGGATCGAACACTGAAGCTTTCTTT. Translating it yields CASSIYLAGGSNTEAFF.

The gene calls are TRBV2 and TRBJ1-4; D perhaps matches TRBD1 (6 bases). Trimming left V 6 bases short and J 7 bases short, with 21 bases between. Germline values: CDR1 SNHLY, CDR2 FYNNEI. The CDR3 length is 16 residues. As DNA, the CDR3 is TGTGCCAGCAGCCGAAACTATGGGGGGCTCGGTGAAAAACTGTTTTTT. Translating gives CASSRNYGGLGEKLFF.

This chain joins TRBV19 and TRBJ2-2; tentatively, D is TRBD1 or TRBD2 (5 bases each). This CDR3 contains 14 residues. The V end lost 4 bases, the J end lost 8 bases, and 14 bases lay between the germline ends. Germline CDR1 and CDR2: LNHDA and SQIVND (reference sequence). The CDR3, as DNA: TGTGCCAGTAGTACCGGGACCGTAGGAGGGGAGCTGTTTTTT. This translates into CASSTGTVGGELFF.

The chain joins TRBV15 to TRBJ1-2; D not resolved. From germline, CDR1 is LNHNV and CDR2 YYDKDF (reference sequence). The CDR3 is 13 residues long. With 0 bases removed from V and 2 bases from J, the gap between germline ends came to 4 bases. Written as DNA, the CDR3 is TGTGCCACCAGCAGAGACAGCAACTATGGCTACACCTTC. Translation: CATSRDSNYGYTF.

The chain carries TRBV4-1 and TRBJ1-5, with D hard to call. CDR1 is MGHRA and CDR2 is YSYEKL in the germline V gene. V was pared by 1 base and J by 0 bases, with 13 bases between. The CDR3 is made up of 17 amino acids. The CDR3: CASSQVVQQYSNQPQHF. The CDR3 region has the DNA TGCGCCAGCAGCCAAGTTGTACAGCAGTATAGCAATCAGCCCCAGCATTTT.

This clone came up once. The rearrangement joins TRBV19 to TRBJ2-2, with D unresolved. The CDR3 has 11 amino acids. Germline V lookup: CDR1 LNHDA, CDR2 SQIVND (reference sequence). V was pared by 4 bases and J by 6 bases, with 3 bases between. As DNA, the CDR3 is TGTGCCAGTAGTAGGGCCGGGGAGCTGTTTTTT. This sequence encodes CASSRAGELFF.

V gene TRBV6-6 combines with J gene TRBJ2-7; D possibly corresponds to TRBD1 (6 bases). V was clipped by 4 bases and J by 3 bases, with 16 bases between them. There are 15 residues in the CDR3. Germline V gene lookup returns CDR1 MNHNY and CDR2 SVGAGI (reference sequence). The CDR3 region has the DNA TGTGCCAGCAGTTCGATAGGGGGAGATAGCTACGAGCAGTACTTC. It codes for CASSSIGGDSYEQYF.

This clone was picked up one time. This chain joins TRBV9 and TRBJ1-2; D not resolved. The CDR3 totals 15 residues. V was pared by 4 bases and J by 4 bases, with 17 bases between. Germline-derived CDR1 and CDR2 are SGDLS and YYNGEE. The CDR3 region is CASSLDALAVYGYTF. DNA for the CDR3: TGTGCCAGCAGCCTGGACGCCCTGGCGGTCTATGGCTACACCTTC.

The chain uses TRBV2 and TRBJ1-1, with unresolved D. The length of the CDR3 is 14 residues. Germline lookup yields CDR1 SNHLY and CDR2 FYNNEI. Trimming left V 7 bases short and J 0 bases short, with 12 bases between. As DNA, the CDR3 is TGTGCCAGCACTCGGGGAAGGGTGAACACTGAAGCTTTCTTT. Translation gives CASTRGRVNTEAFF.

This chain joins TRBV9 and TRBJ1-6; a weak D match, TRBD1 (6 bases). V lost 3 bases and J lost 4, with 8 bases in between. This CDR3 is built from 14 residues. The germline V gene encodes CDR1 SGDLS and CDR2 YYNGEE. In DNA, the CDR3 is TGTGCCAGCAGCGGCCAGGGGTATAATTCACCCCTCCACTTT. Protein product: CASSGQGYNSPLHF.

The rearrangement joins TRBV11-2 to TRBJ2-5, with D maybe TRBD1 (5 bases). Trimming took off 4 bases at V and 5 bases at J, with 11 bases between the two ends. The CDR3 runs to 13 residues. Germline CDR1 reads SGHAT; CDR2 reads FQNNGV. The CDR3: CASSYQGGETQYF. The DNA of the CDR3 is TGTGCCAGCAGCTACCAGGGCGGTGAGACCCAGTACTTC.

The genes are TRBV30 and TRBJ1-4; 9 bases match TRBD1. Germline CDR1 and CDR2: GTSNPN and SVGIG (reference sequence). Trimming cost V 3 bases and J 11 bases; bases outside gene matches: 10. The CDR3 consists of 14 residues. The CDR3 spells CAWRTGGRFGKLFF. The CDR3 nucleotides read TGTGCCTGGAGAACAGGGGGCCGGTTTGGGAAACTGTTTTTT.

The chain links TRBV19 to TRBJ1-5; 12 bases are shared with TRBD1. Germline CDR1 and CDR2: LNHDA and SQIVND (reference sequence). The CDR3 contains 16 residues. The V and J ends lost 6 bases and 2 bases, in that order; junction bases with no gene match: 5. The CDR3 sequence is CASSRDRGLGNQPQHF. The CDR3 coding sequence is TGTGCCAGTAGCCGGGACAGGGGGCTTGGCAATCAGCCCCAGCATTTT.